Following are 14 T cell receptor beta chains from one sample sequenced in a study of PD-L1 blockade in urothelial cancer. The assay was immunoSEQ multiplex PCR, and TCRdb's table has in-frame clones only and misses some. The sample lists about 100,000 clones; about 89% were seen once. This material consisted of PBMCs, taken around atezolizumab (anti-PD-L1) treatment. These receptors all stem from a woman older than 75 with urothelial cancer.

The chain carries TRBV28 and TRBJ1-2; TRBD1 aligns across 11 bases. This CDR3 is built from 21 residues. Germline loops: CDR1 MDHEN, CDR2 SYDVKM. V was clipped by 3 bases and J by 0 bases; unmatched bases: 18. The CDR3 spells CASSFGRTGGSSPYSNYGYTF. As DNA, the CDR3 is TGTGCCAGCAGTTTTGGAAGGACAGGGGGCTCTAGCCCTTATTCTAACTATGGCTACACCTTC.

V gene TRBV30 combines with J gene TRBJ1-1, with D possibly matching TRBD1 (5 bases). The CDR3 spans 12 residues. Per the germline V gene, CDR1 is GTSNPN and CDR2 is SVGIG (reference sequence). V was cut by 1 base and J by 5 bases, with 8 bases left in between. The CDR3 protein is CAWSGSGTEAFF. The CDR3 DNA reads TGTGCCTGGAGTGGATCAGGGACTGAAGCTTTCTTT.

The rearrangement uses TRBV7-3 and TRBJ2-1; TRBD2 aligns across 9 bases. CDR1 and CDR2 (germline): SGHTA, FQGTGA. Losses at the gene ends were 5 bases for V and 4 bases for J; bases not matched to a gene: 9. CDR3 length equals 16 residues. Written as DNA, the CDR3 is TGTGCCAGCAGCCCGACTAGCGGCATAGGATACAATGAGCAGTTCTTC. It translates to CASSPTSGIGYNEQFF.

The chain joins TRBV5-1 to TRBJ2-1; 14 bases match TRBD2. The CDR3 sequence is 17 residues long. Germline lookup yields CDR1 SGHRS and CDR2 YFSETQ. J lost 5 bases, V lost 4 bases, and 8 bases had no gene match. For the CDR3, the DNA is TGCGCCAGCAGCCGCCGGACTAGCGGGAGGCAAAACAATGAGCAGTTCTTC. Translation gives CASSRRTSGRQNNEQFF.

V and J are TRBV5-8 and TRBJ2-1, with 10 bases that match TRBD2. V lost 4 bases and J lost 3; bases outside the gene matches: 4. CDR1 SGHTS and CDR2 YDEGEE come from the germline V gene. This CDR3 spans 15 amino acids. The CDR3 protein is CASSQGLANYNEQFF. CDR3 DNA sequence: TGTGCCAGCAGCCAGGGACTAGCGAACTACAATGAGCAGTTCTTC. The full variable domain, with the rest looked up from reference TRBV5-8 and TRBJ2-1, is EAGVTQSPTHLIKTRGQQATLRCSPISGHTSVYWYQQALGLGLQFLLWYDEGEERNRGNFPPRFSGRQFPNYSSELNVNALELEDSALYLCASSQGLANYNEQFFGPGTRLTVL.

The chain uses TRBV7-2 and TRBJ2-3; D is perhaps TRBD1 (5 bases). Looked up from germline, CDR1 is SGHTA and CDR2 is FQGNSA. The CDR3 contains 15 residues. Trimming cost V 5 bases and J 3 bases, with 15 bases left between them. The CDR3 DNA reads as TGTGCCAGCAGCCCGAACAGGCTGAGGACAGATACGCAGTATTTT. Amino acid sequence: CASSPNRLRTDTQYF.

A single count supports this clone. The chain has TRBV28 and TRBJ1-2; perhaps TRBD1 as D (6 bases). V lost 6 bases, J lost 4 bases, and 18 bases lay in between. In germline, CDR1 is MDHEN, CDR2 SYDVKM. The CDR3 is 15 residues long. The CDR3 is CASSLASTGFYGYTF. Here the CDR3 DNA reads TGTGCCAGCAGCCTTGCCTCGACAGGTTTCTATGGCTACACCTTC.

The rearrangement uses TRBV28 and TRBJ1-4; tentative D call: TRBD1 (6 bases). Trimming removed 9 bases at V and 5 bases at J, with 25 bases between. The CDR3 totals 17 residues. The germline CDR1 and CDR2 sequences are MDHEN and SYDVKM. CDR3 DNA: TGTGCCAGTATAGGGGGTGGTGTACAGGGACTAAATGAAAAACTGTTTTTT. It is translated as CASIGGGVQGLNEKLFF.

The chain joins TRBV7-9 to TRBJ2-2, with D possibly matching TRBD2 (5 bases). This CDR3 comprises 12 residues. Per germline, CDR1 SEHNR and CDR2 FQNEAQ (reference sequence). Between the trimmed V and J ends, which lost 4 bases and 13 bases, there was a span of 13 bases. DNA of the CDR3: TGTGCCAGCAGCTCGACAACGGGGTGGCTGTTTTTT. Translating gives CASSSTTGWLFF.

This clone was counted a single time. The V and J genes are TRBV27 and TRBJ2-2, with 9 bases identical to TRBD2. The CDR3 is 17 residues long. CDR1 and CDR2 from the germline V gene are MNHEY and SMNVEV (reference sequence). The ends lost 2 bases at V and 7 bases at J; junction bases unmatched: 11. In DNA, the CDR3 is TGTGCCAGCAGTTTAAGTAGGCGGGAGGGCCGGAGCGGGGAGCTGTTTTTT. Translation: CASSLSRREGRSGELFF.

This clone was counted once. The CDR3 loop reads CASSVVGRPLSFYEQYF. In DNA, the CDR3 is TGTGCCAGCAGCGTAGTGGGCAGACCTCTTTCTTTCTACGAGCAGTACTTC. The V gene is TRBV9, the J gene TRBJ2-7; D is ambiguous. Trimming took off 0 bases at V and 3 bases at J, with 19 bases between the two ends. Germline CDR1 reads SGDLS; CDR2 reads YYNGEE. The CDR3 sequence is 17 residues long.

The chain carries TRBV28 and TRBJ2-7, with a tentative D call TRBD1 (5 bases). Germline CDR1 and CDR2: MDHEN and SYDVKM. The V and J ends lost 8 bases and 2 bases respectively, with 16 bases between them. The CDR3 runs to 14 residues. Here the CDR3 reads CASHRAGKPYEQYF. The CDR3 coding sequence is TGTGCCAGCCACCGGGCAGGGAAGCCCTACGAGCAGTACTTC.

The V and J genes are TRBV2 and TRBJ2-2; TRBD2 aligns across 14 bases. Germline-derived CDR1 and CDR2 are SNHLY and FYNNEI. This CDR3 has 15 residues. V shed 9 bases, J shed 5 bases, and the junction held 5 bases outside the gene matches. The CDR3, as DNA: TGTGCCAGTGAGGGACTAGCGGGAGAAACCGGGGAGCTGTTTTTT. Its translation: CASEGLAGETGELFF.

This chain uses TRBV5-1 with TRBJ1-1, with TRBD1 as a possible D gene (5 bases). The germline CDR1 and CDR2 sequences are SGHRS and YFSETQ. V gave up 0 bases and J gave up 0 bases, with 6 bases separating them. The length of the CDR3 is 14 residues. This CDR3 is CASSLATVNTEAFF. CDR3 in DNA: TGCGCCAGCAGCTTGGCGACAGTGAACACTGAAGCTTTCTTT.